This TCR beta chain was captured by sequencing in a study of T cell changes during pregnancy in multiple sclerosis. Assay: immunoSEQ multiplex PCR; the TCRdb copy retains only in-frame clones and omits some. The table lists tens of thousands of clones, around 90% of them singletons, with under 3.5% in the top ten. V shed 5 bases, J shed 4 bases, and the junction held 11 bases outside the gene matches. CDR3 length: 16 residues. Looked up from germline, CDR1 is MRHNA and CDR2 is SNTAGT. This clone has more than one count but fewer than ten. The TCR comes from a female donor with multiple sclerosis, enrolled in a pregnancy study. The sample was CD8+ T cells from peripheral blood mononuclear cells, taken before pregnancy. The V and J genes are TRBV6-4 and TRBJ2-3, with 8 positions matching TRBD2. For the CDR3, the DNA is TGTGCCAGCAGTCAATCTAGTAGCGGGGTACCAGATACGCAGTATTTT. This codes for CASSQSSSGVPDTQYF.